This T cell receptor beta chain stems from a study of OX40 agonist ivuxolimab in advanced cancers. Across the whole study: Patients were dosed intravenously with ivuxolimab at 0.01 to 10 mg/kg every 2 weeks. Patients receiving dose escalation had hepatocellular carcinoma, melanoma, renal cell or head and neck cancer. Prior anti-PD-1, anti-PD-L1 or anti-CTLA-4 therapy did not bar entry, and around 39% had some.

The germline V gene encodes CDR1 LNHDA and CDR2 SQIVND (reference sequence). V shed 1 base and J shed 0 bases, with 6 bases lying between them. CDR3 length: 14 amino acids. Data came from immunoSEQ multiplex PCR; TCRdb stores just in-frame clones and leaves some out. The data show some 59,000 clones, roughly 87% seen once. This receptor was taken from an adult with an advanced solid tumor such as melanoma, head and neck, liver or kidney cancer. The sequences come from CD4+ or CD8+ T cells sorted from blood, collected in a trial of the OX40 agonist ivuxolimab. This chain joins TRBV19 and TRBJ1-1; D call uncertain. The DNA for the CDR3 is TGTGCCAGTAGTATAGGCCTGCTGAACACTGAAGCTTTCTTT. Protein: CASSIGLLNTEAFF.